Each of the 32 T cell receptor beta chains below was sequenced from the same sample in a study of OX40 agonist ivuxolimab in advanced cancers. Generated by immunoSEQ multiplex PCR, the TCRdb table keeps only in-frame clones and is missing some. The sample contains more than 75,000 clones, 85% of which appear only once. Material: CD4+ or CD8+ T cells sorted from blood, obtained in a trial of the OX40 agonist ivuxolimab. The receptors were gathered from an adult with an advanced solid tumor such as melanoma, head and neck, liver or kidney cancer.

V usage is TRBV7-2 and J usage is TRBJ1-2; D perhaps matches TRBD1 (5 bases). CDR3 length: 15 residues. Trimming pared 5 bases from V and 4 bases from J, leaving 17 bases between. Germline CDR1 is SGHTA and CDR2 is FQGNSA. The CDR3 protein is CASSAPGGGIYGYTF. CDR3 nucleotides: TGTGCCAGCAGCGCCCCCGGGGGGGGGATCTATGGCTACACCTTC.

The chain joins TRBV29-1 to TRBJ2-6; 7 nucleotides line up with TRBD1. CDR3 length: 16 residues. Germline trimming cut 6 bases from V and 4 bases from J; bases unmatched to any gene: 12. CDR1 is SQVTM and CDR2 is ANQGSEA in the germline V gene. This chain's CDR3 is CSVRGRATGGANVLTF. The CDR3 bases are TGCAGCGTCCGCGGCAGGGCGACAGGGGGGGCCAACGTCCTGACTTTC. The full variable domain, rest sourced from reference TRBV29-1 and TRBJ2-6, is SAVISQKPSRDICQRGTSLTIQCQVDSQVTMMFWYRQQPGQSLTLIATANQGSEATYESGFVIDKFPISRPNLTFSTLTVSNMSPEDSSIYLCSVRGRATGGANVLTFGAGSRLTVL.

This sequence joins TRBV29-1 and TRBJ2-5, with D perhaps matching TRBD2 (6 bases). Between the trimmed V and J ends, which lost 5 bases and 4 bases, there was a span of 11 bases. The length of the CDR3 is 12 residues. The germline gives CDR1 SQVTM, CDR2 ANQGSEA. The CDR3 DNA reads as TGCAGCGTTTTGCTGGGGGGAGAGACCCAGTACTTC. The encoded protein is CSVLLGGETQYF.

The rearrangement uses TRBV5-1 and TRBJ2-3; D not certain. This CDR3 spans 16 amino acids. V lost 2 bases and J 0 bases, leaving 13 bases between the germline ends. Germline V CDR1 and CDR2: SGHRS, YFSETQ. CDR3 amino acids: CASSLGRQDSTDTQYF. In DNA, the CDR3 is TGCGCCAGCAGCTTAGGCCGTCAGGATAGCACAGATACGCAGTATTTT.

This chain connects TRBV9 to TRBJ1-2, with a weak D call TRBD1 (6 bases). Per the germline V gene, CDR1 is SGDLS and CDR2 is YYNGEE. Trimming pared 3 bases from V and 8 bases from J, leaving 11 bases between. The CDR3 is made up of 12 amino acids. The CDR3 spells CASSAMTGGYTF. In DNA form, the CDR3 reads TGTGCCAGCAGCGCAATGACAGGCGGCTACACCTTC.

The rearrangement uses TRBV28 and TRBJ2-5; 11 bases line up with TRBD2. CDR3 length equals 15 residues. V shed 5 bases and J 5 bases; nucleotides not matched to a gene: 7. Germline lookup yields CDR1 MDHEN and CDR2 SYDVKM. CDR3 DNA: TGTGCCAGCAGTGATAGCGGGAGGGTCCGGGAGACCCAGTACTTC. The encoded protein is CASSDSGRVRETQYF.

CDR3 sequence: CSGGQGANYGYTF. CDR3 nucleotide sequence: TGCAGCGGGGGACAGGGGGCGAACTATGGCTACACCTTC. The V and J genes are TRBV29-1 and TRBJ1-2; TRBD1 matches 12 bases. Looked up from germline, CDR1 is SQVTM and CDR2 is ANQGSEA. This CDR3 is built from 13 residues. J gave up 2 bases and V 7 bases, and 2 bases lay outside the gene matches. Based on the CDR3 plus reference TRBV29-1 and TRBJ1-2, the full variable domain is SAVISQKPSRDICQRGTSLTIQCQVDSQVTMMFWYRQQPGQSLTLIATANQGSEATYESGFVIDKFPISRPNLTFSTLTVSNMSPEDSSIYLCSGGQGANYGYTFGSGTRLTVV.

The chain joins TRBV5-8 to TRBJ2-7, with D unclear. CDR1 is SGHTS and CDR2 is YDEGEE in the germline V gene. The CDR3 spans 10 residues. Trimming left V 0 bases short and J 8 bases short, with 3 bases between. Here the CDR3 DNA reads TGTGCCAGCAGCTTGGTCAAGCAGTACTTC. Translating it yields CASSLVKQYF. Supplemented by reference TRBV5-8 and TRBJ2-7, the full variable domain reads EAGVTQSPTHLIKTRGQQATLRCSPISGHTSVYWYQQALGLGLQFLLWYDEGEERNRGNFPPRFSGRQFPNYSSELNVNALELEDSALYLCASSLVKQYFGPGTRLTVT.

CDR3 bases: TGCAGCGCTGTAATCCAGGGGGGGCCGGGCACCGGGGAGCTGTTTTTT. It specifies CSAVIQGGPGTGELFF. This chain joins TRBV29-1 and TRBJ2-2, with D perhaps matching TRBD1 or TRBD2 (7 bases each). The CDR3 extends over 16 amino acids. Trimming removed 7 bases from V and 4 bases from J, with 22 bases in between. Germline values: CDR1 SQVTM, CDR2 ANQGSEA.

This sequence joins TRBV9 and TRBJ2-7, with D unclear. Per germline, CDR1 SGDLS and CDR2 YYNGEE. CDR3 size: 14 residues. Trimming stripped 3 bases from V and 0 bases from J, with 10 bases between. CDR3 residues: CASSATAASYEQYF. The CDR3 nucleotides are TGTGCCAGCAGCGCAACGGCCGCCTCCTACGAGCAGTACTTC.

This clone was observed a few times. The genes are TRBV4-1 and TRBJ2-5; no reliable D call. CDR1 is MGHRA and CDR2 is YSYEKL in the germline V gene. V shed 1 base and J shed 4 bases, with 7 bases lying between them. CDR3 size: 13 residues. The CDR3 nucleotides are TGCGCCAGCAGCCAAGGCAACAGAGAGACCCAGTACTTC. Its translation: CASSQGNRETQYF.

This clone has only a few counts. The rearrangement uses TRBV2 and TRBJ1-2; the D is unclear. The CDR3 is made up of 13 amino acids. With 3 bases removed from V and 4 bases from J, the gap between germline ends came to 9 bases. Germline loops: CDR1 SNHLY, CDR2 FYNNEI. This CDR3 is CASSDVVAYGYTF. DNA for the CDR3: TGTGCCAGCAGTGATGTGGTTGCCTATGGCTACACCTTC.

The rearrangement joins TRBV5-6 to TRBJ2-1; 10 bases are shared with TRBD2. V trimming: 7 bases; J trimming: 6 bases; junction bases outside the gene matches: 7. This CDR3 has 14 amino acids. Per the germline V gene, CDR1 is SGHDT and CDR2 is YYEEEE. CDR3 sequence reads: CASLGLAASNEQFF. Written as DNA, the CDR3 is TGTGCCAGCCTCGGACTAGCGGCTTCCAATGAGCAGTTCTTC.

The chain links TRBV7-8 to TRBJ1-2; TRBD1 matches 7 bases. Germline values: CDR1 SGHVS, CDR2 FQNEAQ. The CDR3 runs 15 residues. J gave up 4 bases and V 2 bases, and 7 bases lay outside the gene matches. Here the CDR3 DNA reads TGTGCCAGCAGCTTAAGGGACAGCCCTGTCTATGGCTACACCTTC. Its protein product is CASSLRDSPVYGYTF.

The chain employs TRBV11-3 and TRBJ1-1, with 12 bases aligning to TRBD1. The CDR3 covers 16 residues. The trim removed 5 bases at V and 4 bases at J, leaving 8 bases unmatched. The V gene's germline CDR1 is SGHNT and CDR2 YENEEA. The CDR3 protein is CASSPGDRGLSTEAFF. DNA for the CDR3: TGTGCCAGCAGCCCAGGGGACAGGGGGCTTAGCACTGAAGCTTTCTTT. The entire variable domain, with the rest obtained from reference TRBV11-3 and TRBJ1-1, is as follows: EAGVVQSPRYKIIEKKQPVAFWCNPISGHNTLYWYLQNLGQGPELLIRYENEEAVDDSQLPKDRFSAERLKGVDSTLKIQPAELGDSAVYLCASSPGDRGLSTEAFFGQGTRLTVV.

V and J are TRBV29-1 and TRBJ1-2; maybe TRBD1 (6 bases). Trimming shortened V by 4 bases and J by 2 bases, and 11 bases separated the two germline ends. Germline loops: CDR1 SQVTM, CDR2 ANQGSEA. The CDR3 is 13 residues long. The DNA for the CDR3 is TGCAGCGTTGTACAGGGACCGAACTATGGCTACACCTTC. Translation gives CSVVQGPNYGYTF.

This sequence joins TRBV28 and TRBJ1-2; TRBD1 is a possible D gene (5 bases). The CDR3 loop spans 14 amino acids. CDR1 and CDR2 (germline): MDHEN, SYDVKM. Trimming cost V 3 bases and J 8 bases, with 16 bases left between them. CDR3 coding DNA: TGTGCCAGCAGTTTTTTACGGGACCGCCGAGGCTACACCTTC. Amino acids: CASSFLRDRRGYTF.

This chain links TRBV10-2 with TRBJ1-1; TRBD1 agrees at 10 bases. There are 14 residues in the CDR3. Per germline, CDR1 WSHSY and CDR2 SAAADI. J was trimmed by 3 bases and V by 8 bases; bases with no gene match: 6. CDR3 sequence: CASLDRGYHTEAFF. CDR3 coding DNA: TGCGCCAGCCTGGACAGGGGGTATCACACTGAAGCTTTCTTT.

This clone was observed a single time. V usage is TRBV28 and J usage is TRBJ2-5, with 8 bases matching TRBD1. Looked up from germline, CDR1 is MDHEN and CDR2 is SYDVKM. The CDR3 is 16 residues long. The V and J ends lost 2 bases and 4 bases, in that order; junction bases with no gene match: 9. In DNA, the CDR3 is TGTGCCAGCAGTTTAGGGACAGGAAGTTTTCGAGAGACCCAGTACTTC. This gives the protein CASSLGTGSFRETQYF.

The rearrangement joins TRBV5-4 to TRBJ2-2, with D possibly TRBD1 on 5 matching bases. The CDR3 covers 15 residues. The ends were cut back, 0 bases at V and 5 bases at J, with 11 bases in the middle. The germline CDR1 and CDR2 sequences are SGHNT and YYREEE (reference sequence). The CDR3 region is CASSLDRYLTGELFF. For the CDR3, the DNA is TGTGCCAGCAGCTTGGACAGGTACCTTACCGGGGAGCTGTTTTTT.

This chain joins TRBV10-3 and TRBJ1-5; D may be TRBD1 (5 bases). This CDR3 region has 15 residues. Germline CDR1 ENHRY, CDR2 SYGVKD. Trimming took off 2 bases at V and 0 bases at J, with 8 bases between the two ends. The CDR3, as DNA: TGTGCCATCAGTGAGAGGGGCTATAGCAATCAGCCCCAGCATTTT. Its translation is CAISERGYSNQPQHF.

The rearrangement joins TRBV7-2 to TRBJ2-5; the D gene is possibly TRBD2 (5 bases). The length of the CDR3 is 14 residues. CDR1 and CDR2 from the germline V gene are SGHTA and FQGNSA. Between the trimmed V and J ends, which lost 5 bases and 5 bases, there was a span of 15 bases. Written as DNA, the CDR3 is TGTGCCAGCAGCCGCACGGACTGGGCGGAGACCCAGTACTTC. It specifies CASSRTDWAETQYF.

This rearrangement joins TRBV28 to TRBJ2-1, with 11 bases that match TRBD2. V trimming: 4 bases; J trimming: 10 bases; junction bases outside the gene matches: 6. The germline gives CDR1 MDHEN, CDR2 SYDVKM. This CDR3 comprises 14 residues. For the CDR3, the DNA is TGTGCCAGCAGTTATCCTAGCGGGAGGAGAGAGCAGTTCTTC. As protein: CASSYPSGRREQFF.

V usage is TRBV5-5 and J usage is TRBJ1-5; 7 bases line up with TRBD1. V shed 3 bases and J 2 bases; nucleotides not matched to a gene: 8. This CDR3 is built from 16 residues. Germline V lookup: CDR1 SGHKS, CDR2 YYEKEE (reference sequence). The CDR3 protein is CASSSTGVWGNQPQHF. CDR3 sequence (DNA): TGTGCCAGCAGCTCCACAGGGGTATGGGGCAATCAGCCCCAGCATTTT.

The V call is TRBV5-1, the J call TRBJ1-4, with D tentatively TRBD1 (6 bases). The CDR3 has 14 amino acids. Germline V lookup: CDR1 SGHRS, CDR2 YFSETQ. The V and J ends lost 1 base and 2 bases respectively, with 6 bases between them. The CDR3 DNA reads TGCGCCAGCAGCTTGCAGGGGACTAATGAAAAACTGTTTTTT. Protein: CASSLQGTNEKLFF.

The CDR3 region has the DNA TGCGCCAGCAGCGCCGTAGCGGGAGGGTCATACGAGCAGTACTTC. This encodes CASSAVAGGSYEQYF. The J gene is TRBJ2-7, the V gene TRBV5-1; 11 bases are shared with TRBD2. The CDR3 contains 15 residues. CDR1 and CDR2 from the germline V gene are SGHRS and YFSETQ. V was clipped by 4 bases and J by 4 bases; unmatched bases: 7.

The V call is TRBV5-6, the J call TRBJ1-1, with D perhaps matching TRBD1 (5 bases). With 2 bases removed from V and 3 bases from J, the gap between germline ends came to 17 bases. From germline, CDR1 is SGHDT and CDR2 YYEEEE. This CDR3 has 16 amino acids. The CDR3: CASSFRRRASYTEAFF. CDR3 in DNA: TGTGCCAGCAGCTTTAGACGCAGGGCTTCTTACACTGAAGCTTTCTTT.

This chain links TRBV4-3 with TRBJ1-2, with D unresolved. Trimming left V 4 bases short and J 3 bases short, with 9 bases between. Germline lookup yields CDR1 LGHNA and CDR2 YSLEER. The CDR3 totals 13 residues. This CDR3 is CASSPGSHYGYTF. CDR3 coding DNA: TGCGCCAGCAGCCCGGGGTCCCACTATGGCTACACCTTC.

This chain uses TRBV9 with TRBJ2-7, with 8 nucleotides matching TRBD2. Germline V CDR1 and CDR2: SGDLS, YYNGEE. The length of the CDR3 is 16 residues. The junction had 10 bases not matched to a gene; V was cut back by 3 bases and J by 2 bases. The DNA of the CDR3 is TGTGCCAGCAGCGCCGCCCGGGGGGGGGCGGCCTACGAGCAGTACTTC. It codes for CASSAARGGAAYEQYF. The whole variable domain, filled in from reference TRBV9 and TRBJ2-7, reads DSGVTQTPKHLITATGQRVTLRCSPRSGDLSVYWYQQSLDQGLQFLIQYYNGEERAKGNILERFSAQQFPDLHSELNLSSLELGDSALYFCASSAARGGAAYEQYFGPGTRLTVT.

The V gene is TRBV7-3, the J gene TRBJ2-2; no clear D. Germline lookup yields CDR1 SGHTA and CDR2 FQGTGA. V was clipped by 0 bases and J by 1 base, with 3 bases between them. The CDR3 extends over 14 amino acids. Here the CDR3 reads CASSLTQNTGELFF. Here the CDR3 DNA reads TGTGCCAGCAGCTTAACACAGAACACCGGGGAGCTGTTTTTT.

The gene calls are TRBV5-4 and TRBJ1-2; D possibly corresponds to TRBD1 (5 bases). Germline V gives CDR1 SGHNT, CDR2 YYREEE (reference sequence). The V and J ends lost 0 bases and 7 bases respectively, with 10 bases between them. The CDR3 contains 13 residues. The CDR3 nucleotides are TGTGCCAGCAGCTTGGATGGGACCGCTGGCTACACCTTC. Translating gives CASSLDGTAGYTF.

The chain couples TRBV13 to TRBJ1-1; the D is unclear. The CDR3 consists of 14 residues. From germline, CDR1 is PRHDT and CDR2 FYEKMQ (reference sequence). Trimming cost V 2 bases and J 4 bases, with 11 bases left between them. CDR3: CASSLPGGSTEAFF. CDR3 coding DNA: TGTGCCAGCAGCTTACCCGGCGGGAGCACTGAAGCTTTCTTT.